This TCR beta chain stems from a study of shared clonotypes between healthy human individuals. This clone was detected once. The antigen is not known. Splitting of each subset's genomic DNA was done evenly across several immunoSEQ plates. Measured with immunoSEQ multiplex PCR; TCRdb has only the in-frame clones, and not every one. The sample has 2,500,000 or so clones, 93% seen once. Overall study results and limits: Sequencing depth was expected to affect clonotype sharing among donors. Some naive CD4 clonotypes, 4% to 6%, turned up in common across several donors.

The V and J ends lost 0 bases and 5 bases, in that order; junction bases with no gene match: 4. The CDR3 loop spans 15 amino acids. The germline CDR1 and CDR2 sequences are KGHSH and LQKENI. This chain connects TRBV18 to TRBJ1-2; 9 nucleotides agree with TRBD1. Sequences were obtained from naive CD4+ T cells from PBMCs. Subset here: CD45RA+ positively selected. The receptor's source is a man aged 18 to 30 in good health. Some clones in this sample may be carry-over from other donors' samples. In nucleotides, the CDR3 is TGTGCCAGCTCACCACCCTTCGGACAGGGGTATGGCTACACCTTC. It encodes CASSPPFGQGYGYTF. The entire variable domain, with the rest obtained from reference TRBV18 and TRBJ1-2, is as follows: NAGVMQNPRHLVRRRGQEARLRCSPMKGHSHVYWYRQLPEEGLKFMVYLQKENIIDESGMPKERFSAEFPKEGPSILRIQQVVRGDSAAYFCASSPPFGQGYGYTFGSGTRLTVV.